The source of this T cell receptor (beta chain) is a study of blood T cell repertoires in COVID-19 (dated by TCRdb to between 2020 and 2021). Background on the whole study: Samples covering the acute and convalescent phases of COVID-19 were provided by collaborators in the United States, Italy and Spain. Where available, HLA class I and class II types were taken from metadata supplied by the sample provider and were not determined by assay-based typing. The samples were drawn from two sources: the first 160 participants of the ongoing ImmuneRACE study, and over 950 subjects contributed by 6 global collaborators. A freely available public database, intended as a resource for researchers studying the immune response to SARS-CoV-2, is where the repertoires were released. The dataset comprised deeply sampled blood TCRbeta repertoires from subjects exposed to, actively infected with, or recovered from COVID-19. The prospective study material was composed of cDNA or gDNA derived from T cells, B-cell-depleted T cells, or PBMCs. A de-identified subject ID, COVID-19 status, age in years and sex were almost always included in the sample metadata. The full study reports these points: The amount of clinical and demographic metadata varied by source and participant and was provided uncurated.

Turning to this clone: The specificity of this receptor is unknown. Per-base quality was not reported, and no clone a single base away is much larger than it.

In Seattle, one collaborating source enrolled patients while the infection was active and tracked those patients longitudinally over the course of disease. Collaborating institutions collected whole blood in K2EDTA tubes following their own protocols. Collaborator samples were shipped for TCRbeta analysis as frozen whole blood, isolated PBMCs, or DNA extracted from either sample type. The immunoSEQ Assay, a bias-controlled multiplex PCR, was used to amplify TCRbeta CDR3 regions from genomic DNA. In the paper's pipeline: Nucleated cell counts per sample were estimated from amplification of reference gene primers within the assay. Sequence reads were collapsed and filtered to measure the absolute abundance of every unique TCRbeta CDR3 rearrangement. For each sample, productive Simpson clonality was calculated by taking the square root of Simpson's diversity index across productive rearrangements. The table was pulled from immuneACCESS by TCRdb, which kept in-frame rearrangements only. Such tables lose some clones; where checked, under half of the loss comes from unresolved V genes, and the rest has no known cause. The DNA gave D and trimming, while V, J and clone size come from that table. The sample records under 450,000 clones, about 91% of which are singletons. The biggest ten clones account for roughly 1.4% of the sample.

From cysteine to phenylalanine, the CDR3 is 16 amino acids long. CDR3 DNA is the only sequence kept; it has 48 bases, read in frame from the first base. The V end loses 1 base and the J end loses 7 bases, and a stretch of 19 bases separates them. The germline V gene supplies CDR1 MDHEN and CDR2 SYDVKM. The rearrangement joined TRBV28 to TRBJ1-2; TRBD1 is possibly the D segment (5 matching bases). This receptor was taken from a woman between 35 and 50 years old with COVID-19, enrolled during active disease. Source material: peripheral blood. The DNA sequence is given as TGTGCCAGCAGTTTATCCAGGGCCTGGGGAATAGGTGGCTACACCTTC. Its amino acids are CASSLSRAWGIGGYTF.